This entry lists 17 T cell receptor beta chains sequenced from one sample in a study of tumor-infiltrating lymphocytes in primary liver carcinoma. Extraction also yielded germline DNA, while blood RNA was obtained from unsorted whole blood. The template, about 500 ng total RNA, yielded TCR beta cDNA made with a constant-region primer. Researchers made the TCR beta libraries by running three nested multiplex PCR rounds with slightly modified ARM-PCR. It was with TRBV1-TRBV30 forward primers and a C-beta reverse primer that the first two PCR rounds were run, at about 10 cycles each. MiXCR, run by TCRdb on the multiplex PCR reads, gives a single entry per CDR3 protein. The data contain about 330,000 distinct CDR3 sequences, less than 75% of them seen just once; the ten biggest clones take up about 6.5%. Sequences were obtained from peripheral blood. Every receptor here comes from a man between 35 and 55 years old with primary liver carcinoma and hepatitis B virus infection.

This clonotype was recorded a few times. V usage is TRBV5-1 and J usage is TRBJ2-6; D is uncertain. The CDR3 loop spans 16 amino acids. Trimming took 0 bases from V and 3 from J, leaving 10 bases between them. Germline V gives CDR1 SGHRS, CDR2 YFSETQ. The CDR3 DNA sequence: TGCGCCAGCAGCTTGGCCTTGGCCAGTGGGGCCAACGTCCTGACTTTC. Its translation is CASSLALASGANVLTF.

As regards this clonotype: Possible read error: a much larger clone is one base away. This chain links TRBV12-3 or TRBV12-4 with TRBJ2-4; the D call may be TRBD1 or TRBD2 (6 bases each). This CDR3 is built from 13 residues. V gave up 3 bases and J gave up 10 bases, with 13 bases separating them. The CDR3 protein is CASSLRDTKIQYF. The CDR3, as DNA: TGTGCCAGCAGTTTGCGGGACACAAAGATTCAGTACTTC.

This clonotype has a count of ten or more. This chain uses TRBV7-9 with TRBJ2-5; tentatively, D is TRBD2 (7 bases). Germline values: CDR1 SEHNR, CDR2 FQNEAQ (reference sequence). The CDR3 is 12 residues long. The V end lost 7 bases, the J end lost 5 bases, and 11 bases lay between the germline ends. CDR3 region: CASNREGETQYF. The CDR3 DNA reads as TGTGCCAGCAACAGGGAGGGCGAGACCCAGTACTTC.

V is TRBV7-9 and J is TRBJ2-5; TRBD2 matches 8 bases. The V segment lost 11 bases and the J segment 5 bases; nucleotides outside the gene matches: 10. Germline-derived CDR1 and CDR2 are SEHNR and FQNEAQ (reference sequence). CDR3 size: 13 residues. The CDR3 protein is CASGGRSLETQYF. The CDR3 bases are TGTGCCTCGGGAGGGCGGTCGTTGGAGACCCAGTACTTC.

The chain joins TRBV6-2 or TRBV6-3 to TRBJ2-1, with 8 bases lining up with TRBD1. V trimming: 0 bases; J trimming: 5 bases; junction bases outside the gene matches: 6. The CDR3 runs to 16 residues. CDR1 MNHEY and CDR2 SVGEGT come from the germline V gene. The DNA for the CDR3 is TGTGCCAGCAGTTACTCGTTTAAGGGACAGGACAATGAGCAGTTCTTC. Protein: CASSYSFKGQDNEQFF.

This sequence joins TRBV28 and TRBJ1-2; 7 bases map to TRBD1. Trimming removed 6 bases from V and 1 base from J; junction bases left unmatched: 8. The germline V gene has CDR1 MDHEN and CDR2 SYDVKM. The CDR3 totals 15 residues. CDR3 DNA sequence: TGTGCCAGCAGCTTAACAGGGGTCCTTAACTATGGCTACACCTTC. Translation: CASSLTGVLNYGYTF.

The chain uses TRBV28 and TRBJ1-2, with unresolved D. This CDR3 has 15 residues. In germline, CDR1 is MDHEN, CDR2 SYDVKM. V shed 6 bases and J shed 0 bases, with 14 bases lying between them. CDR3: CASSLPAGSNYGYTF. CDR3 bases: TGTGCCAGCAGCTTACCCGCAGGTTCTAACTATGGCTACACCTTC.

As to this clonotype: A read error may be the cause here, since a much bigger clone is one base away. CDR3 protein: CASSEDLSETYEQYF. DNA for the CDR3: TGTGCCAGCAGTGAAGATCTAAGCGAAACCTACGAGCAGTACTTC. The V and J genes are TRBV6-1 and TRBJ2-7; the D is unclear. The CDR3 is made up of 15 amino acids. Trimming left V 1 base short and J 2 bases short, with 12 bases between. The germline gives CDR1 MNHNS, CDR2 SASEGT.

As regards this clonotype: In this CDR3 the conserved last residue, phenylalanine or tryptophan, is missing, so a read error is likely. This chain uses TRBV6-1 with TRBJ1-1; no clear D gene. The CDR3 runs 17 residues. The ends were cut back, 7 bases at V and 3 bases at J, with 24 bases in the middle. The germline CDR1 and CDR2 sequences are MNHNS and SASEGT. For the CDR3, the DNA is TGTGCCAGCACAATCCCCCGGACGTCGGGCTTGGACACTGAAGCTTTCCTT. Translated: CASTIPRTSGLDTEAFL.

Of note for this clonotype: A read error is likely, as this CDR3 ends without the conserved phenylalanine or tryptophan. This chain joins TRBV11-2 and TRBJ2-7; D call uncertain. Germline CDR1 SGHAT, CDR2 FQNNGV. There are 17 residues in the CDR3. V was cut by 1 base and J by 6 bases, with 22 bases left in between. CDR3 nucleotide sequence: TGTGCCAGCAGCTTAGCGACGACCGGACGAGTATTTAGCGAGCAGTACTTA. Translated: CASSLATTGRVFSEQYL.

In regard to this clonotype: One end of the junction varies from germline; a read error may be responsible. The chain uses TRBV5-6 and TRBJ2-4; weak D call: TRBD2 (5 bases). CDR3 size: 13 residues. Germline V gives CDR1 SGHDT, CDR2 YYEEEE. CDR3 region: CASSAGPGNTQYF. The CDR3 DNA reads as TGTGCCAGCAGCGCCGGTCCGGGAAACACTCAGTACTTC.

Points on this clonotype: The junction departs from germline at one end; a sequencing error may be responsible. The chain couples TRBV11-2 to TRBJ2-1; TRBD2 matches at 12 bases. The CDR3 totals 19 residues. The germline V gene has CDR1 SGHAT and CDR2 FQNNGV. The CDR3 loop is CASNTRLAGAILSYDEQFF. In DNA form, the CDR3 reads TGTGCCAGCAACACACGACTAGCGGGAGCGATTCTCTCCTACGATGAGCAGTTCTTC.

About this clonotype: Mismatch with germline at one junction end may stem from a read error. V gene TRBV29-1 combines with J gene TRBJ2-5; D unresolved. Germline CDR1 reads SQVTM; CDR2 reads ANQGSEA. CDR3 length: 11 residues. The CDR3 bases are TGCAGCGTGGCGGCATTGGTGACCCAATACTTC. This encodes CSVAALVTQYF. The variable domain in full, completed from reference TRBV29-1 and TRBJ2-5, reads SAVISQKPSRDICQRGTSLTIQCQVDSQVTMMFWYRQQPGQSLTLIATANQGSEATYESGFVIDKFPISRPNLTFSTLTVSNMSPEDSSIYLCSVAALVTQYFGPGTRLLVL.

About this clonotype: Compared with germline, one end of the junction differs, possibly owing to a read error. The V call is TRBV4-3, the J call TRBJ2-2, with D maybe TRBD2 (6 bases). The length of the CDR3 is 15 residues. Germline V CDR1 and CDR2: LGHNA, YSLEER. This CDR3 is CTSSLVVGGTGELFF. CDR3 coding DNA: TGTACCAGCAGCCTAGTCGTGGGGGGCACCGGGGAGCTGTTTTTT.

This clonotype was seen many times. Compared with germline, one end of the junction differs, possibly owing to a read error. This chain links TRBV6-1 with TRBJ1-5; no clear D gene. The CDR3 is 15 amino acids. CDR1 and CDR2 (germline): MNHNS, SASEGT. The CDR3 DNA reads TGTGCCAGCAGTAAAGCCTCCAGTAGCAATCAGCCCCAGCATTTT. Amino acids: CASSKASSSNQPQHF.

The count of this clonotype is one. Given a much more abundant clone one base away, this may be a read error. This rearrangement joins TRBV5-4 to TRBJ2-7; TRBD1 might be the D (5 bases). Per germline, CDR1 SGHNT and CDR2 YYREEE (reference sequence). CDR3 length equals 15 residues. The V end was cut by 4 bases, the J end by 0 bases, with 14 bases between. As DNA, the CDR3 is TGTGCCAGCAGCATCGGACATGGGGCCTCCTACGAGCAGTACTTC. Residues: CASSIGHGASYEQYF.

A remark on this clonotype: A much larger clone differs from this one at a single base, so this may be a read error. The V call is TRBV4-3, the J call TRBJ1-2, with D possibly TRBD1 on 5 matching bases. Germline CDR1 and CDR2: LGHNA and YSLEER. CDR3 length: 15 residues. The CDR3 here is CASSQEYRQKYGCTF. As DNA, the CDR3 is TGCGCCAGCAGCCAAGAATATCGACAGAAATATGGCTGCACCTTC.